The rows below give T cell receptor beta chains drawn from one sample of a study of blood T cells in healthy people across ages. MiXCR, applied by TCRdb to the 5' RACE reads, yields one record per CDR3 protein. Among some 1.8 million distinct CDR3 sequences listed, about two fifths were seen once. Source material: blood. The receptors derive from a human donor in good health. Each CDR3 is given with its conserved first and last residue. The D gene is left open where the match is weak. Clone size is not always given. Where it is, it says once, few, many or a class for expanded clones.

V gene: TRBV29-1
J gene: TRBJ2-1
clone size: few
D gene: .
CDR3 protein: CSVESTYNEQFF
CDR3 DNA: TGCAGCGTTGAGAGCACCTACAATGAGCAGTTCTTC

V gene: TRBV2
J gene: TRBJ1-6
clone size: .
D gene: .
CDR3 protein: CASSELNGNSPLHF
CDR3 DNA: TGTGCCAGCAGCGAATTAAACGGGAATTCACCCCTCCACTTT

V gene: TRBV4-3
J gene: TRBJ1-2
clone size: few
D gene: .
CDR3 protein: CASSQEEYLNYGYTF
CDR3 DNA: TGCGCCAGCAGCCAAGAGGAGTACTTGAACTATGGCTACACCTTC

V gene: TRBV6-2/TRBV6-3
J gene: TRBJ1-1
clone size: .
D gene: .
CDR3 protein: CASTGNGNTEAFF
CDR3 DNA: TGTGCCAGCACCGGTAATGGGAACACTGAAGCTTTCTTT

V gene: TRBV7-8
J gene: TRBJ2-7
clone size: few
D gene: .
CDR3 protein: CASSLQGIRYEQYF
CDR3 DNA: TGTGCCAGCAGCTTACAGGGGATTCGCTACGAGCAGTACTTC

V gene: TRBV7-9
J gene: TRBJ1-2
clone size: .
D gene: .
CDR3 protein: CASSLSGVPTYGYTF
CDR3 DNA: TGTGCCAGCAGCTTATCAGGGGTCCCCACATATGGCTACACCTTC

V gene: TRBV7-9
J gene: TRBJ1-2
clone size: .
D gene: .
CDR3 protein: CASSLEDSASWGYTF
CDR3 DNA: TGTGCCAGCAGCTTAGAGGACTCTGCTTCATGGGGCTACACCTTC

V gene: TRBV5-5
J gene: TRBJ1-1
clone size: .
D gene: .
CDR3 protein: CASSLGPGVDNTEAFF
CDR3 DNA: TGTGCCAGCAGCTTGGGGCCAGGGGTCGACAACACTGAAGCTTTCTTT

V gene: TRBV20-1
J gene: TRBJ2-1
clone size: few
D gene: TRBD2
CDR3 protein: CSAMGLAGVNEQFF
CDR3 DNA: TGCAGTGCAATGGGACTAGCGGGGGTAAATGAGCAGTTCTTC

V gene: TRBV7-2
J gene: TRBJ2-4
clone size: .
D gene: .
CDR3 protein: CASSATIGNIQYF
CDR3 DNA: TGTGCCAGCAGCGCCACCATTGGGAACATTCAGTACTTC

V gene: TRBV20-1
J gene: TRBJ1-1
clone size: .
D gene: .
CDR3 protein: CSQKLRDTEAFF
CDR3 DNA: TGCAGTCAGAAATTGAGGGACACTGAAGCTTTCTTT

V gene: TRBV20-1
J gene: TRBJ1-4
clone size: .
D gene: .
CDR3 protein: CSARGGIEKLFF
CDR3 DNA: TGCAGTGCTAGAGGGGGAATTGAAAAACTGTTTTTT

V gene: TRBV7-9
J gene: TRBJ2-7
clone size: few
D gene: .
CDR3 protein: CASSPDRSFHEQYF
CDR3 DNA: TGTGCCAGCAGCCCCGACAGATCCTTCCACGAGCAGTACTTC

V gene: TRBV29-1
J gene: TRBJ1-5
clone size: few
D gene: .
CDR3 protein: CSVEWGTGAQHF
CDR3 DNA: TGCAGCGTTGAATGGGGGACTGGGGCCCAGCATTTT

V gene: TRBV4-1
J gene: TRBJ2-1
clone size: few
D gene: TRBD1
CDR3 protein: CASSQRDSLYNEQFF
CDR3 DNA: TGCGCCAGCAGCCAACGGGACAGCCTTTACAATGAGCAGTTCTTC

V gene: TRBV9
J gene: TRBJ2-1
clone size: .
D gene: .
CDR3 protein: CASSDERGYNEQFF
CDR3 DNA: TGTGCCAGCAGCGACGAACGGGGGTACAATGAGCAGTTCTTC

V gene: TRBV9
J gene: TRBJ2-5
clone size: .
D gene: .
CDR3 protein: CASSVGGRQTQYF
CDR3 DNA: TGTGCCAGCAGCGTAGGCGGGCGCCAGACCCAGTACTTC

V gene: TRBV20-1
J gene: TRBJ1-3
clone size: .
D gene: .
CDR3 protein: CSARGGGGSGNTIYF
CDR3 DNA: TGCAGTGCTAGAGGAGGAGGTGGCTCTGGAAACACCATATATTTT

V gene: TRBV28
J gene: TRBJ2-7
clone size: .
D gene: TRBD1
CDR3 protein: CASTSGGDPAEQYF
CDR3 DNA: TGTGCCAGCACCTCAGGGGGCGACCCCGCCGAGCAGTACTTC

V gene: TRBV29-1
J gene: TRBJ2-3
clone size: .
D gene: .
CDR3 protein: CSVDQQGKADTQYF
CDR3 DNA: TGCAGCGTTGACCAGCAGGGGAAAGCAGATACGCAGTATTTT

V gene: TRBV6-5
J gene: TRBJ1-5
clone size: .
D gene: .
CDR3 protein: CASSFMGNQPQHF
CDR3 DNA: TGTGCCAGCAGTTTTATGGGGAATCAGCCCCAGCATTTT

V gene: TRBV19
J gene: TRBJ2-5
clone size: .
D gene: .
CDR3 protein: CASSIFPSMEQYF
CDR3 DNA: TGTGCCAGTAGTATATTCCCTTCTATGGAGCAGTACTTC

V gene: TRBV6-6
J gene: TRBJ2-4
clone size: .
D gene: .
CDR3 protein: CASSYPGGHAKNIQYF
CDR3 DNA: TGTGCCAGCAGTTACCCCGGTGGTCACGCCAAAAACATTCAGTACTTC

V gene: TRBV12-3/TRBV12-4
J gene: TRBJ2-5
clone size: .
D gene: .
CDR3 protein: CASSLAPRVRGETQYF
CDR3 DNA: TGTGCCAGCAGTTTAGCGCCCAGGGTTCGAGGGGAGACCCAGTACTTC

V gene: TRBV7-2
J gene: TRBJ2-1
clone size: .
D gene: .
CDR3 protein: CASSSRAGAQFYNEQFF
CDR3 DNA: TGTGCCAGCAGCTCAAGAGCCGGGGCCCAGTTTTACAATGAGCAGTTCTTC

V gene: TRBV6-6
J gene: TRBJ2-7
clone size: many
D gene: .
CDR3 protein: CASSSGQPYEQYF
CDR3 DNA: TGTGCCAGCAGTAGCGGACAGCCCTACGAGCAGTACTTC

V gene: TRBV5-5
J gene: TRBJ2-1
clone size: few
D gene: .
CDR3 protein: CASSAVQGASYNEQFF
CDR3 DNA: TGTGCCAGCAGCGCCGTACAGGGAGCATCCTACAATGAGCAGTTCTTC